The 26 T cell receptor beta chains reported below all come from one sample, sequenced in a study of PD-L1 blockade in urothelial cancer. Described time point: pretreatment peripheral blood. Produced via immunoSEQ multiplex PCR; TCRdb's table is partial and in-frame only. This table has 130,000 or so clones, about four fifths appearing once. The input for sequencing was PBMCs, taken around atezolizumab (anti-PD-L1) treatment. Receptors were obtained from a middle-aged man with urothelial cancer.

The chain joins TRBV6-1 to TRBJ2-2; D is unresolved. Trimming left V 4 bases short and J 6 bases short, with 9 bases between. Germline V gene lookup returns CDR1 MNHNS and CDR2 SASEGT. The CDR3 has 13 residues. CDR3 bases: TGTGCCAGCAGTGTAACCCGGGCCGGGGAGCTGTTTTTT. Amino acid sequence: CASSVTRAGELFF.

DNA for the CDR3: TGTGCCAGCAGTTCCGGGACAAGGACTAGCGGGCAGAACACAGATACGCAGTATTTT. The encoded protein is CASSSGTRTSGQNTDTQYF. The rearrangement joins TRBV28 to TRBJ2-3; 11 bases are shared with TRBD2. Germline V gene lookup returns CDR1 MDHEN and CDR2 SYDVKM. V shed 4 bases, J shed 2 bases, and the junction held 14 bases outside the gene matches. The CDR3 extends over 19 amino acids.

The chain is built from TRBV5-1 and TRBJ2-3; 9 bases match TRBD2. V was pared by 6 bases and J by 5 bases, with 19 bases of the junction left unmatched. The CDR3 is made up of 18 amino acids. Germline assignment: CDR1 SGHRS and CDR2 YFSETQ. The CDR3 nucleotides read TGCGCCAGCATGTCGGTCCGGTCGGCGGGAGGGCCAGTAGATACGCAGTATTTT. Translated: CASMSVRSAGGPVDTQYF. The full variable domain, its missing parts supplied by reference TRBV5-1 and TRBJ2-3, is KAGVTQTPRYLIKTRGQQVTLSCSPISGHRSVSWYQQTPGQGLQFLFEYFSETQRNKGNFPGRFSGRQFSNSRSEMNVSTLELGDSALYLCASMSVRSAGGPVDTQYFGPGTRLTVL.

The V call is TRBV27, the J call TRBJ2-7; 7 bases fit TRBD1. CDR1 MNHEY and CDR2 SMNVEV come from the germline V gene (reference sequence). The J segment lost 2 bases and the V segment lost 5 bases, leaving 9 bases of the junction unmatched. The CDR3 length is 15 residues. The CDR3 bases are TGTGCCAGCAGTGGAACCGGGACAGCCGCCTACGAGCAGTACTTC. As protein: CASSGTGTAAYEQYF.

The CDR3 is CASSLERTSRYGYTF. The CDR3 DNA sequence: TGCGCCAGCAGCTTGGAGCGGACGAGCCGCTATGGCTACACCTTC. V usage is TRBV5-1 and J usage is TRBJ1-2, with D hard to call. V was clipped by 0 bases and J by 4 bases, with 13 bases between them. The CDR3 has 15 residues. Germline CDR1 reads SGHRS; CDR2 reads YFSETQ.

This clone was recorded only once. The genes are TRBV28 and TRBJ2-1; 12 bases align to TRBD2. The ends lost 5 bases at V and 9 bases at J; junction bases unmatched: 11. From germline, CDR1 is MDHEN and CDR2 SYDVKM. CDR3 length: 16 residues. The CDR3 nucleotides are TGTGCCAGCAGTACCCCCCTAGCGGGAGGGCCCGGTGAGCAGTTCTTC. Translation gives CASSTPLAGGPGEQFF.

The chain's CDR3 is CASSPGQSTDTQYF. DNA for the CDR3: TGTGCCAGCAGCCCGGGACAGAGCACAGATACGCAGTATTTT. V gene TRBV5-5 combines with J gene TRBJ2-3, with 7 positions matching TRBD1. The CDR3 is made up of 14 amino acids. Losses at the gene ends were 4 bases for V and 0 bases for J; bases not matched to a gene: 2. The germline V gene has CDR1 SGHKS and CDR2 YYEKEE (reference sequence).

This clone was seen once. This rearrangement joins TRBV23-1 to TRBJ2-5; unclear D gene. TRBV23-1 is marked as an open reading frame, function uncertain. Between the trimmed V and J ends, which lost 3 bases and 2 bases, there was a span of 7 bases. The CDR3 totals 13 residues. CDR3 residues: CASSQSRQETQYF. DNA for the CDR3: TGCGCCAGCAGTCAGTCCAGGCAAGAGACCCAGTACTTC.

This chain links TRBV7-9 with TRBJ2-2, with 7 bases aligning to TRBD2. Germline CDR1 is SEHNR and CDR2 is FQNEAQ (reference sequence). This CDR3 is 14 amino acids long. After removal of 5 bases from V and 1 base from J, the junction contained 1 base not matched to a gene. For the CDR3, the DNA is TGTGCCAGCAGCACGGGGGGGAACACCGGGGAGCTGTTTTTT. The encoded protein is CASSTGGNTGELFF.

V usage is TRBV9 and J usage is TRBJ2-5, with D possibly matching TRBD2 (5 bases). CDR1 is SGDLS and CDR2 is YYNGEE in the germline V gene. The CDR3 covers 15 residues. V gave up 4 bases and J gave up 5 bases, with 18 bases separating them. The CDR3 protein is CASSSRATRGETQYF. For the CDR3, the DNA is TGTGCCAGCAGCTCTAGGGCTACTCGAGGGGAGACCCAGTACTTC. The whole variable domain, filled in from reference TRBV9 and TRBJ2-5, reads DSGVTQTPKHLITATGQRVTLRCSPRSGDLSVYWYQQSLDQGLQFLIQYYNGEERAKGNILERFSAQQFPDLHSELNLSSLELGDSALYFCASSSRATRGETQYFGPGTRLLVL.

CDR3 protein: CASSSVAVISPLHF. The CDR3, as DNA: TGTGCCAGCAGCTCAGTCGCCGTGATTTCACCCCTCCACTTT. The J gene is TRBJ1-6, the V gene TRBV7-2, with D uncertain. In germline, CDR1 is SGHTA, CDR2 FQGNSA. V lost 4 bases and J 9 bases, leaving 13 bases between the germline ends. The CDR3 consists of 14 residues. The whole variable domain, filled in from reference TRBV7-2 and TRBJ1-6, reads GAGVSQSPSNKVTEKGKDVELRCDPISGHTALYWYRQSLGQGLEFLIYFQGNSAPDKSGLPSDRFSAERTGGSVSTLTIQRTQQEDSAVYLCASSSVAVISPLHFGNGTRLTVT.

In its sample, this clone was seen a few times. This rearrangement joins TRBV7-2 to TRBJ1-6, with D unclear. V was trimmed by 5 bases and J by 0 bases, leaving 11 bases between them. Per the germline V gene, CDR1 is SGHTA and CDR2 is FQGNSA. The CDR3 runs to 16 residues. Written as DNA, the CDR3 is TGTGCCAGCAGCCCGCGGGCCAGCTCCTATAATTCACCCCTCCACTTT. It codes for CASSPRASSYNSPLHF.

V is TRBV7-9 and J is TRBJ2-3; possible D gene TRBD1, 5 bases. Germline CDR1 is SEHNR and CDR2 is FQNEAQ (reference sequence). Trimming took 2 bases from V and 0 from J, leaving 12 bases between them. This CDR3 contains 16 residues. CDR3 loop: CASSLKGRASTDTQYF. Here the CDR3 DNA reads TGTGCCAGCAGCTTAAAGGGCAGGGCTAGCACAGATACGCAGTATTTT.

The chain employs TRBV4-2 and TRBJ2-5, with D possibly matching TRBD1 (6 bases). V lost 2 bases to trimming and J lost 2 bases, with 9 bases between them. Looked up from germline, CDR1 is LGHNA and CDR2 is YNFKEQ. This CDR3 region has 14 residues. The CDR3 DNA follows: TGTGCCAGCAGCCAAAACAGGGAACAAGAGACCCAGTACTTC. It codes for CASSQNREQETQYF.

This rearrangement joins TRBV4-1 to TRBJ2-5; 8 bases fit TRBD1. Germline-derived CDR1 and CDR2 are MGHRA and YSYEKL. Losses at the gene ends were 3 bases for V and 7 bases for J; bases not matched to a gene: 7. This CDR3 contains 14 residues. The CDR3 DNA reads TGCGCCAGCAGCCAGGGACAGGCTGGTGGGACCCAGTACTTC. Amino acids: CASSQGQAGGTQYF.

DNA of the CDR3: TGCGCCAGCAGCTTGGGGACTTCCTCCTACAATGAGCAGTTCTTC. It codes for CASSLGTSSYNEQFF. The J gene is TRBJ2-1, the V gene TRBV5-1, with a possible D match to TRBD2 (5 bases). Germline CDR1 SGHRS, CDR2 YFSETQ. V shed 0 bases and J shed 0 bases, with 7 bases lying between them. There are 15 residues in the CDR3.

The CDR3: CASSLLYYEQYF. Written as DNA, the CDR3 is TGTGCCAGCAGTTTACTCTACTACGAGCAGTACTTC. V is TRBV28 and J is TRBJ2-7; D not certain. The CDR3 covers 12 residues. Germline lookup yields CDR1 MDHEN and CDR2 SYDVKM. V was pared by 2 bases and J by 3 bases, with 5 bases between.

The chain carries TRBV27 and TRBJ2-3, with D perhaps matching TRBD2 (6 bases). V was cut by 4 bases and J by 3 bases, with 14 bases left in between. Per germline, CDR1 MNHEY and CDR2 SMNVEV (reference sequence). The CDR3 is 15 amino acids. CDR3 residues: CASSSRGRRTDTQYF. The CDR3 nucleotides are TGTGCCAGCAGTTCGCGGGGCCGACGGACAGATACGCAGTATTTT.

The J gene is TRBJ2-2, the V gene TRBV9; D not certain. V was clipped by 4 bases and J by 1 base, with 11 bases between them. The CDR3 sequence is 15 residues long. The germline V gene has CDR1 SGDLS and CDR2 YYNGEE. The CDR3 nucleotides are TGTGCCAGCAGCCAGGCAGCCCTGAACACCGGGGAGCTGTTTTTT. This codes for CASSQAALNTGELFF.

The chain links TRBV10-3 to TRBJ2-3; TRBD2 matches at 9 bases. Losses at the gene ends were 7 bases for V and 2 bases for J; bases not matched to a gene: 7. The CDR3 contains 15 residues. Per the germline V gene, CDR1 is ENHRY and CDR2 is SYGVKD. CDR3 residues: CAINRLAENTDTQYF. CDR3 DNA: TGTGCCATCAACCGACTAGCGGAGAACACAGATACGCAGTATTTT.

Comment on this clone: The junction differs from germline at one of its ends, possibly a read error. This rearrangement joins TRBV14 to TRBJ1-1, with D perhaps TRBD1 (5 bases). This CDR3 has 14 residues. Germline V gene data show CDR1 as SGHDN and CDR2 as FVKESK. The CDR3 nucleotides read TGTGCCAGCAGCCAAGATTCCGTCAGGGCTGATGCTTTCTTT. It codes for CASSQDSVRADAFF.

CDR3 DNA sequence: TGTGCCAGTAGTATGAGTTGGACTGAAGCTTTCTTT. It specifies CASSMSWTEAFF. The gene calls are TRBV19 and TRBJ1-1; D gene ambiguous. CDR1 is LNHDA and CDR2 is SQIVND in the germline V gene (reference sequence). V was cut by 3 bases and J by 5 bases, with 7 bases left in between. The CDR3 runs 12 residues. Based on the CDR3 plus reference TRBV19 and TRBJ1-1, the full variable domain is DGGITQSPKYLFRKEGQNVTLSCEQNLNHDAMYWYRQDPGQGLRLIYYSQIVNDFQKGDIAEGYSVSREKKESFPLTVTSAQKNPTAFYLCASSMSWTEAFFGQGTRLTVV.

The J gene is TRBJ2-5, the V gene TRBV7-3; D unresolved. Trimming left V 5 bases short and J 5 bases short, with 12 bases between. The germline CDR1 and CDR2 sequences are SGHTA and FQGTGA. The CDR3 length is 13 residues. The CDR3 here is CASSQYTSETQYF. CDR3 nucleotide sequence: TGTGCCAGCAGCCAATACACCTCGGAGACCCAGTACTTC.

This clone was seen a single time. The chain couples TRBV6-6 to TRBJ1-1; TRBD1 aligns across 7 bases. The ends lost 7 bases at V and 4 bases at J; junction bases unmatched: 15. Germline V CDR1 and CDR2: MNHNY, SVGAGI (reference sequence). This CDR3 contains 16 residues. The CDR3 DNA reads as TGTGCCAGCACCCCAGGCAGGGACAGAGGTACCACTGAAGCTTTCTTT. Protein: CASTPGRDRGTTEAFF.

The chain recombines TRBV5-1 with TRBJ2-1, with 8 bases that match TRBD2. The CDR3 is 15 amino acids. In germline, CDR1 is SGHRS, CDR2 YFSETQ. V shed 4 bases, J shed 10 bases, and the junction held 13 bases outside the gene matches. CDR3 region: CASSGSGTSYSEQFF. In DNA form, the CDR3 reads TGCGCCAGCAGCGGATCCGGGACTAGTTACAGCGAGCAGTTCTTC.

V is TRBV28 and J is TRBJ2-7; possibly TRBD2 for D (6 bases). Per germline, CDR1 MDHEN and CDR2 SYDVKM. With 7 bases removed from V and 3 bases from J, the gap between germline ends came to 16 bases. The CDR3 totals 14 residues. The chain's CDR3 is CASTYGGFSYEQYF. CDR3 coding DNA: TGTGCCAGCACTTATGGGGGGTTTAGCTACGAGCAGTACTTC.